Shown below are 32 T cell receptor beta chains from a single sample sequenced in a study of control samples from healthy donors and cancer patients. The repertoire was sequenced with immunoSEQ multiplex PCR; TCRdb's copy has only in-frame clones and lacks some. The sample lists 96,000 or so clones, approximately 95% occurring once. The sample was blood. Receptors originate from a man between 18 and 29 years old in good health.

The rearrangement links TRBV20-1 to TRBJ2-3; the D gene is possibly TRBD2 (6 bases). Germline values: CDR1 DFQATT, CDR2 SNEGSKA (reference sequence). Trimming stripped 3 bases from V and 1 base from J, with 14 bases between. The CDR3 sequence is 15 residues long. In nucleotides, the CDR3 is TGCAGTGCTAGTCCCCCTAGCGAGGGCACAGATACGCAGTATTTT. Translation gives CSASPPSEGTDTQYF.

J is TRBJ2-5 and V is TRBV4-3; 7 bases fit TRBD2. The CDR3 is 16 residues long. The germline V gene encodes CDR1 LGHNA and CDR2 YSLEER. V trimming: 1 base; J trimming: 4 bases; junction bases outside the gene matches: 9. Written as DNA, the CDR3 is TGCGCCAGCAGCCAAGGTGGGGGGGGAGCGGGAGAGACCCAGTACTTC. This encodes CASSQGGGGAGETQYF.

V usage is TRBV14 and J usage is TRBJ2-7; D ambiguous. Trimming removed 0 bases at V and 3 bases at J, with 18 bases between. This CDR3 region has 17 residues. Looked up from germline, CDR1 is SGHDN and CDR2 is FVKESK. CDR3 protein: CASSQEFGRRALYEQYF. Written as DNA, the CDR3 is TGTGCCAGCAGCCAAGAGTTCGGCAGGAGAGCCCTCTACGAGCAGTACTTC.

The V and J genes are TRBV27 and TRBJ1-1; no definite D call. The CDR3 has 15 amino acids. Germline V CDR1 and CDR2: MNHEY, SMNVEV (reference sequence). The V and J ends lost 6 bases and 4 bases respectively, with 18 bases between them. This CDR3 reads CASRRTGNGITEAFF. The CDR3 DNA reads TGTGCCAGCAGACGAACCGGGAACGGAATCACTGAAGCTTTCTTT.

The genes are TRBV9 and TRBJ1-1; D might be TRBD1 (5 bases). This CDR3 has 15 residues. CDR1 is SGDLS and CDR2 is YYNGEE in the germline V gene. V was shortened by 3 bases and J by 1 base, with 13 bases between the two germline ends. This CDR3 is CASSAQSQGNTEAFF. CDR3 nucleotides: TGTGCCAGCAGCGCCCAATCCCAGGGGAACACTGAAGCTTTCTTT.

The J gene is TRBJ1-1, the V gene TRBV5-6; no firm D call. The germline V gene has CDR1 SGHDT and CDR2 YYEEEE. The CDR3 is 11 residues long. V was pared by 3 bases and J by 9 bases, with 9 bases between. The CDR3 bases are TGTGCCAGCAGCTCCGGGCGAAAAGCTTTCTTT. Amino acid sequence: CASSSGRKAFF.

The chain combines TRBV6-4 with TRBJ2-3; the match to TRBD1 covers 7 bases. CDR1 MRHNA and CDR2 SNTAGT come from the germline V gene. Losses at the gene ends were 3 bases for V and 0 bases for J; bases not matched to a gene: 6. This CDR3 is 16 amino acids long. CDR3 in amino acids: CASSERGGLSTDTQYF. The CDR3 DNA reads as TGTGCCAGCAGTGAGAGAGGGGGCTTAAGCACAGATACGCAGTATTTT.

The chain carries TRBV6-5 and TRBJ1-1; 7 positions agree with TRBD1. Germline V gives CDR1 MNHEY, CDR2 SVGAGI. This CDR3 has 13 residues. The J segment lost 6 bases and the V segment lost 2 bases, leaving 3 bases of the junction unmatched. CDR3 DNA sequence: TGTGCCAGCAGTTACGGTACAGGGGCTGAAGCTTTCTTT. Its protein is CASSYGTGAEAFF.

This chain joins TRBV27 and TRBJ2-7; D gene uncertain. Trimming left V 3 bases short and J 0 bases short, with 9 bases between. This CDR3 has 14 residues. From germline, CDR1 is MNHEY and CDR2 SMNVEV (reference sequence). The CDR3 DNA follows: TGTGCCAGCAGTTTTCGAAGCAGCTCCTACGAGCAGTACTTC. Its protein is CASSFRSSSYEQYF.

For the CDR3, the DNA is TGTGCCAGCAAGGGGGCCAGGAGGGACATTCAGTACTTC. Translating gives CASKGARRDIQYF. The rearrangement uses TRBV6-5 and TRBJ2-4; perhaps TRBD1 as D (7 bases). The CDR3 loop spans 13 amino acids. In germline, CDR1 is MNHEY, CDR2 SVGAGI. The germline V and J ends were trimmed by 7 bases and 8 bases, with 15 bases remaining between them.

V is TRBV7-2 and J is TRBJ2-2; 7 nucleotides line up with TRBD2. Per the germline V gene, CDR1 is SGHTA and CDR2 is FQGNSA. This CDR3 contains 15 residues. V lost 6 bases to trimming and J lost 5 bases; unmatched junction nucleotides: 9. The CDR3 loop is CASSRGGSTTGELFF. CDR3 DNA sequence: TGTGCCAGCAGTCGGGGCGGGAGTACGACCGGGGAGCTGTTTTTT. Full variable domain (rest looked up from reference TRBV7-2 and TRBJ2-2): GAGVSQSPSNKVTEKGKDVELRCDPISGHTALYWYRQSLGQGLEFLIYFQGNSAPDKSGLPSDRFSAERTGGSVSTLTIQRTQQEDSAVYLCASSRGGSTTGELFFGEGSRLTVL.

In its sample, this clone was seen a few times. The V gene is TRBV29-1, the J gene TRBJ1-3, with 7 bases matching TRBD1. Unmatched junction bases numbered 4, after V lost 4 bases and J lost 7 bases. The CDR3 spans 12 residues. Germline assignment: CDR1 SQVTM and CDR2 ANQGSEA. In DNA form, the CDR3 reads TGCAGCGTTGCAGGGGGTACTAACACCATATATTTT. Residues: CSVAGGTNTIYF.

V is TRBV5-1 and J is TRBJ1-5; 7 positions match TRBD1. Germline assignment: CDR1 SGHRS and CDR2 YFSETQ. The CDR3 consists of 14 residues. After removal of 3 bases from V and 3 bases from J, the junction contained 3 bases not matched to a gene. Written as DNA, the CDR3 is TGCGCCAGCAGCTCGGGACAGTCCAATCAGCCCCAGCATTTT. Translating it yields CASSSGQSNQPQHF.

J is TRBJ2-2 and V is TRBV7-7; 9 positions agree with TRBD2. Germline V gene sequence: CDR1 SSHAT, CDR2 FNYEAQ (reference sequence). Trimming removed 1 base from V and 4 bases from J; junction bases left unmatched: 10. The CDR3 runs 18 residues. The CDR3 DNA reads as TGTGCCAGCAGCTTAGTTCAGCGGGGGGCAGGGACCACCGGGGAGCTGTTTTTT. Its protein product is CASSLVQRGAGTTGELFF.

The chain joins TRBV6-5 to TRBJ1-1; a weak D match, TRBD1 (6 bases). Germline V CDR1 and CDR2: MNHEY, SVGAGI. The CDR3 extends over 13 amino acids. V was shortened by 5 bases and J by 1 base, with 8 bases between the two germline ends. The CDR3 nucleotides read TGTGCCAGCAGTCCCAGGGGGAACACTGAAGCTTTCTTT. Its protein is CASSPRGNTEAFF.

The gene calls are TRBV7-8 and TRBJ1-1, with D possibly TRBD1 on 6 matching bases. This CDR3 is built from 15 residues. Germline values: CDR1 SGHVS, CDR2 FQNEAQ. The ends were cut back, 2 bases at V and 2 bases at J, with 12 bases in the middle. CDR3 residues: CASSLRGTLNTEAFF. As DNA, the CDR3 is TGTGCCAGCAGCTTAAGGGGGACACTTAACACTGAAGCTTTCTTT.

The chain combines TRBV11-2 with TRBJ1-1, with 8 positions matching TRBD1. With 2 bases clipped from V and 4 bases from J, the junction kept 6 bases outside the gene matches. The CDR3 has 15 amino acids. The germline V gene encodes CDR1 SGHAT and CDR2 FQNNGV. The CDR3 bases are TGTGCCAGCAGCTTAACGCGGACAGGGCCCACTGAAGCTTTCTTT. Protein product: CASSLTRTGPTEAFF.

The rearrangement links TRBV12-3 or TRBV12-4 to TRBJ1-5; D unclear. This CDR3 contains 13 residues. V was clipped by 2 bases and J by 4 bases, with 6 bases between them. In nucleotides, the CDR3 is TGTGCCAGCAGTTTAAACCCAAATCAGCCCCAGCATTTT. Translation gives CASSLNPNQPQHF.

This clone appeared once. The chain has TRBV19 and TRBJ1-1, with a possible D match to TRBD1 (6 bases). This CDR3 is built from 17 residues. Germline V lookup: CDR1 LNHDA, CDR2 SQIVND (reference sequence). The V end was cut by 9 bases, the J end by 3 bases, with 26 bases between. For the CDR3, the DNA is TGTGCCAGCGTCCCCCGGCCAGGGGTATGGGGGGACACTGAAGCTTTCTTT. Translation gives CASVPRPGVWGDTEAFF.

The gene calls are TRBV4-2 and TRBJ2-1, with D perhaps matching TRBD2 (5 bases). Germline V gene sequence: CDR1 LGHNA, CDR2 YNFKEQ. Trimming removed 0 bases at V and 8 bases at J, with 8 bases between. The CDR3 length is 13 residues. CDR3 protein: CASSQDPGYEQFF. The CDR3 bases are TGTGCCAGCAGCCAAGACCCGGGATATGAGCAGTTCTTC.

CDR3 region: CSASGRGDHEQYF. Written as DNA, the CDR3 is TGCAGTGCTAGTGGGCGGGGGGACCACGAGCAGTACTTC. This chain uses TRBV20-1 with TRBJ2-7, with 8 bases aligning to TRBD2. V shed 3 bases, J shed 5 bases, and the junction held 6 bases outside the gene matches. The V gene's germline CDR1 is DFQATT and CDR2 SNEGSKA (reference sequence). This CDR3 is 13 amino acids long.

The chain recombines TRBV10-3 with TRBJ2-5; TRBD1 agrees at 7 bases. Germline V gives CDR1 ENHRY, CDR2 SYGVKD. This CDR3 comprises 18 residues. V gave up 6 bases and J gave up 0 bases; unmatched junction bases: 16. CDR3 amino acids: CAISQTDPGTAYQETQYF. The DNA of the CDR3 is TGTGCCATCAGCCAAACAGATCCCGGGACAGCGTACCAAGAGACCCAGTACTTC.

The table lists this clone with a count of one. The rearrangement joins TRBV21-1 to TRBJ2-5; TRBD2, the D gene given by the table, was not confirmed from the DNA. TRBV21-1 is an annotated pseudogene. The CDR3 is 15 residues long. CDR3 protein: CASSKTTSYQETQYF. CDR3 nucleotides: TGTGCCAGCAGCAAAACGACTTCATACCAAGAGACCCAGTACTTC.

The CDR3 coding sequence is TGCGCCAGCAGCCACGCCGGCGCCGGCGGCCGCGAGCAGTACTTC. Translating gives CASSHAGAGGREQYF. This chain joins TRBV4-1 and TRBJ2-7; D gene unclear. The germline gives CDR1 MGHRA, CDR2 YSYEKL. The CDR3 contains 15 residues. Deletions cut 3 bases from V and 6 bases from J, with 18 bases between.

The chain has TRBV10-2 and TRBJ2-1; D is perhaps TRBD2 (5 bases). The germline V gene encodes CDR1 WSHSY and CDR2 SAAADI. This CDR3 is 14 amino acids long. The V end was cut by 4 bases, the J end by 4 bases, with 11 bases between. The chain's CDR3 is CASSVGVGYNEQFF. The CDR3 DNA sequence: TGCGCCAGCAGTGTCGGGGTAGGATACAATGAGCAGTTCTTC.

V gene TRBV7-2 combines with J gene TRBJ2-1, with D possibly TRBD2 on 6 matching bases. The CDR3 has 18 amino acids. Germline CDR1 is SGHTA and CDR2 is FQGNSA. Trimming removed 1 base at V and 9 bases at J, with 25 bases between. The CDR3: CASSLDGRSLSTPSEQFF. The DNA of the CDR3 is TGTGCCAGCAGCTTAGATGGGAGGAGTCTTTCTACACCCAGTGAGCAGTTCTTC.

The chain uses TRBV11-3 and TRBJ2-1; 10 bases align to TRBD2. The V and J ends lost 5 bases and 7 bases, in that order; junction bases with no gene match: 8. The germline V gene encodes CDR1 SGHNT and CDR2 YENEEA. The CDR3 is 15 residues long. As DNA, the CDR3 is TGTGCCAGCAGCCCTAACCCGGGACTAGCGAATGAGCAGTTCTTC. This encodes CASSPNPGLANEQFF. The full variable domain, rest sourced from reference TRBV11-3 and TRBJ2-1, is EAGVVQSPRYKIIEKKQPVAFWCNPISGHNTLYWYLQNLGQGPELLIRYENEEAVDDSQLPKDRFSAERLKGVDSTLKIQPAELGDSAVYLCASSPNPGLANEQFFGPGTRLTVL.

The gene calls are TRBV7-9 and TRBJ1-1; D is undetermined. CDR1 is SEHNR, CDR2 FQNEAQ, per germline (reference sequence). The CDR3 loop spans 12 amino acids. V was shortened by 5 bases and J by 6 bases, with 10 bases between the two germline ends. CDR3: CASSQAVSEAFF. The CDR3 DNA is TGTGCCAGCAGCCAAGCGGTCTCTGAAGCTTTCTTT.

This chain links TRBV19 with TRBJ2-5; 7 nucleotides align to TRBD1. Germline values: CDR1 LNHDA, CDR2 SQIVND (reference sequence). The CDR3 is 14 residues long. V was clipped by 6 bases and J by 5 bases; unmatched bases: 9. CDR3 coding DNA: TGTGCCAGTAGCCCGGGACAGTTAGGGGAGACCCAGTACTTC. It encodes CASSPGQLGETQYF. The variable domain in full, with the rest retrieved from reference TRBV19 and TRBJ2-5, is DGGITQSPKYLFRKEGQNVTLSCEQNLNHDAMYWYRQDPGQGLRLIYYSQIVNDFQKGDIAEGYSVSREKKESFPLTVTSAQKNPTAFYLCASSPGQLGETQYFGPGTRLLVL.

This clone came up many times. The chain couples TRBV11-3 to TRBJ2-7, with a tentative D call TRBD1 (5 bases). CDR1 and CDR2 (germline): SGHNT, YENEEA. Trimming stripped 6 bases from V and 3 bases from J, with 18 bases between. This CDR3 is built from 15 residues. CDR3 nucleotides: TGTGCCAGCAGGTCCACAGGAGCATTGGTCTACGAGCAGTACTTC. As protein: CASRSTGALVYEQYF.

This sequence joins TRBV6-5 and TRBJ1-6, with 7 positions matching TRBD1. From germline, CDR1 is MNHEY and CDR2 SVGAGI. The CDR3 is 15 amino acids. The trim removed 7 bases at V and 8 bases at J, leaving 11 bases unmatched. As DNA, the CDR3 is TGTGCCAGCACCCCGACTTTGACAGGGCATTCACCCCTCCACTTT. It is translated as CASTPTLTGHSPLHF.

The chain carries TRBV7-9 and TRBJ1-2; 7 bases are a match to TRBD1. Looked up from germline, CDR1 is SEHNR and CDR2 is FQNEAQ (reference sequence). This CDR3 is 16 amino acids long. J lost 4 bases, V lost 4 bases, and 12 bases had no gene match. The CDR3 DNA sequence: TGTGCCAGCAGCTCGGGACAGTCTTTACTCCTCTATGGCTACACCTTC. It yields the protein CASSSGQSLLLYGYTF.